The clone carrying this T cell receptor (beta chain) was detected ten times or more. An equimolar mix of two oligonucleotides served as the beta constant-region primer for TRBC1 and TRBC2. The ligated cDNA underwent four PCR rounds using SP2 and nested alpha and beta constant-region primers. TCRdb fed the UMI-ligation and nested PCR reads into MiXCR, producing one record per CDR3 protein. The sample lists 130,000 or so distinct CDR3 sequences, 36% occurring once. The data stem from a study of naive and memory T cell subsets. The CDR3 covers 14 residues. Trimming took off 7 bases at V and 5 bases at J, with 18 bases between the two ends. Germline CDR1 reads DFQATT; CDR2 reads SNEGSKA (reference sequence).

The sequence was collected from a human donor in good health. Sample: central memory CD4+ T cells from blood. V gene TRBV20-1 combines with J gene TRBJ2-1, with D possibly matching TRBD2 (6 bases). CDR3 amino acids: CSVLGGRNDNEQFF. The CDR3 DNA is TGCAGTGTTCTTGGGGGGAGAAATGACAATGAGCAGTTCTTC.